The 22 T cell receptor beta chains reported below all come from one sample, sequenced in a study of blood T cell repertoires in COVID-19. Sequencing used immunoSEQ multiplex PCR; TCRdb keeps in-frame clones, though not all of them. The sample comprises fewer than 250,000 clones, 87% of which are singletons, and 7% to 8.5% rests with the top ten. Input material: PBMCs or T cells enriched from blood (not recorded which). The receptors shown here come from a man aged 25-45 years in a cohort exposed to, infected with or recovered from COVID-19 (not recorded which).

The chain uses TRBV13 and TRBJ2-2; 9 bases line up with TRBD1. Germline values: CDR1 PRHDT, CDR2 FYEKMQ (reference sequence). The V segment lost 5 bases and the J segment 3 bases; nucleotides outside the gene matches: 10. This CDR3 has 17 residues. The DNA for the CDR3 is TGTGCCAGCAGCGAATCCACACAGGGGGCTTACACCGGGGAGCTGTTTTTT. Translated: CASSESTQGAYTGELFF. The variable domain in full, with the rest retrieved from reference TRBV13 and TRBJ2-2, is AAGVIQSPRHLIKEKRETATLKCYPIPRHDTVYWYQQGPGQDPQFLISFYEKMQSDKGSIPDRFSAQQFSDYHSELNMSSLELGDSALYFCASSESTQGAYTGELFFGEGSRLTVL.

The genes are TRBV7-6 and TRBJ2-2; the match to TRBD2 covers 10 bases. V shed 1 base and J 4 bases; nucleotides not matched to a gene: 6. Germline V gene sequence: CDR1 SGHVS, CDR2 FNYEAQ. This CDR3 is built from 17 residues. This CDR3 is CASSLEPGLAITGELFF. The CDR3 coding sequence is TGTGCCAGCAGCTTAGAGCCGGGACTAGCGATCACCGGGGAGCTGTTTTTT. The whole variable domain, remainder taken from reference TRBV7-6 and TRBJ2-2, is GAGVSQSPRYKVTKRGQDVALRCDPISGHVSLYWYRQALGQGPEFLTYFNYEAQQDKSGLPNDRFSAERPEGSISTLTIQRTEQRDSAMYRCASSLEPGLAITGELFFGEGSRLTVL.

This chain links TRBV4-2 with TRBJ2-5; the D is unclear. Per the germline V gene, CDR1 is LGHNA and CDR2 is YNFKEQ. The CDR3 sequence is 15 residues long. V shed 1 base and J shed 2 bases, with 11 bases lying between them. This CDR3 is CASSQVGAPQETQYF. The DNA of the CDR3 is TGTGCCAGCAGCCAAGTAGGAGCGCCTCAAGAGACCCAGTACTTC.

The V gene is TRBV6-1, the J gene TRBJ1-2; D unresolved. CDR3 length: 13 residues. V was clipped by 3 bases and J by 8 bases, with 13 bases between them. Germline CDR1 and CDR2: MNHNS and SASEGT. CDR3 DNA sequence: TGTGCCAGCAGTGAGTCCGGGTCGCGGGGCTACACCTTC. As protein: CASSESGSRGYTF.

V is TRBV7-9 and J is TRBJ1-5, with no clear D. This CDR3 comprises 14 residues. Per germline, CDR1 SEHNR and CDR2 FQNEAQ (reference sequence). The germline V and J ends were trimmed by 5 bases and 1 base, with 9 bases remaining between them. DNA of the CDR3: TGTGCCAGCAGCAAGACCGGGAGCAATCAGCCCCAGCATTTT. Its translation is CASSKTGSNQPQHF.

This chain connects TRBV15 to TRBJ2-5, with D maybe TRBD2 (6 bases). Germline CDR1 reads LNHNV; CDR2 reads YYDKDF (reference sequence). V was clipped by 4 bases and J by 4 bases, with 13 bases between them. This CDR3 is built from 14 residues. As DNA, the CDR3 is TGTGCCACCAGCACCCGACTAGTCCGAGAGACCCAGTACTTC. Translating gives CATSTRLVRETQYF.

As DNA, the CDR3 is TGTGCCAGCAGCCGCCGGGACAGGGAGAACACCGGGGAGCTGTTTTTT. Its protein product is CASSRRDRENTGELFF. The chain employs TRBV7-2 and TRBJ2-2, with 9 bases aligning to TRBD1. V gave up 5 bases and J gave up 1 base; unmatched junction bases: 5. Germline V gene sequence: CDR1 SGHTA, CDR2 FQGNSA. CDR3 size: 16 residues.

The CDR3 sequence is CASSSGTGAIPGNEKLFF. CDR3 coding DNA: TGTGCCAGCAGCTCCGGGACAGGGGCGATCCCAGGCAATGAAAAACTGTTTTTT. The rearrangement joins TRBV7-6 to TRBJ1-4; 10 bases match TRBD1. CDR3 length: 18 amino acids. Trimming took 4 bases from V and 5 from J; bases not matched to a gene: 13. Germline V gives CDR1 SGHVS, CDR2 FNYEAQ.

The CDR3 sequence is CASSPSIGTGLDEQYF. The CDR3 DNA reads TGTGCCAGCTCACCTAGTATCGGGACAGGGCTCGACGAGCAGTACTTC. The chain uses TRBV18 and TRBJ2-7, with 9 bases matching TRBD1. V trimming: 3 bases; J trimming: 5 bases; junction bases outside the gene matches: 11. From germline, CDR1 is KGHSH and CDR2 LQKENI. This CDR3 is built from 16 residues.

The rearrangement links TRBV2 to TRBJ2-3, with D unclear. The length of the CDR3 is 15 residues. Between the trimmed V and J ends, which lost 6 bases and 2 bases, there was a span of 15 bases. The germline CDR1 and CDR2 sequences are SNHLY and FYNNEI. The CDR3 region is CASRNSHLLTDTQYF. Here the CDR3 DNA reads TGTGCCAGCAGAAACAGTCATCTTCTCACAGATACGCAGTATTTT.

The chain is built from TRBV11-3 and TRBJ2-3; D is perhaps TRBD2 (6 bases). This CDR3 has 13 amino acids. Germline CDR1 and CDR2: SGHNT and YENEEA. Trimming shortened V by 0 bases and J by 6 bases, and 7 bases separated the two germline ends. The CDR3 DNA reads TGTGCCAGCAGCTTAGATGGGAGGGATACGCAGTATTTT. This codes for CASSLDGRDTQYF.

This clone was seen only a few times. This chain links TRBV3-1 (or the pseudogene TRBV3-2) with TRBJ1-6; D is unclear. The CDR3 has 11 amino acids. V lost 1 base and J 12 bases, leaving 4 bases between the germline ends. Looked up from germline, CDR1 is LGHDT and CDR2 is YNNKEL (reference sequence). DNA for the CDR3: TGTGCCAGCAGCCAAGGGAGACCCCTCCACTTT. Its protein product is CASSQGRPLHF.

The chain links TRBV5-5 to TRBJ1-3; D call uncertain. The CDR3 consists of 14 residues. V was cut by 6 bases and J by 16 bases, with 26 bases left in between. The germline CDR1 and CDR2 sequences are SGHKS and YYEKEE (reference sequence). CDR3 region: CASTLDIGSPRWYF. The CDR3 DNA reads as TGTGCCAGCACCCTCGACATAGGGAGCCCCCGATGGTATTTT.

In its sample, this clone was seen once. The rearrangement uses TRBV6-1 and TRBJ1-5; 10 nucleotides align to TRBD1. Germline V lookup: CDR1 MNHNS, CDR2 SASEGT. The V and J ends lost 4 bases and 1 base, in that order; junction bases with no gene match: 7. The CDR3 has 17 residues. CDR3: CASSARWTGGSNQPQHF. As DNA, the CDR3 is TGTGCCAGCAGTGCAAGGTGGACAGGGGGAAGCAATCAGCCCCAGCATTTT.

This chain connects TRBV5-1 to TRBJ2-3, with D possibly being TRBD1 (6 bases). The CDR3 totals 14 residues. The V end lost 4 bases, the J end lost 5 bases, and 14 bases lay between the germline ends. Germline CDR1 reads SGHRS; CDR2 reads YFSETQ. The CDR3: CASSRRDTRDTQYF. The CDR3 nucleotides read TGCGCCAGCAGCCGCCGGGACACACGAGATACGCAGTATTTT.

This sequence joins TRBV28 and TRBJ1-1; D is perhaps TRBD1 (6 bases). The CDR3 covers 14 residues. V lost 7 bases to trimming and J lost 0 bases, with 12 bases between them. Per the germline V gene, CDR1 is MDHEN and CDR2 is SYDVKM. The CDR3 here is CASTWTVLNTEAFF. CDR3 bases: TGTGCCAGCACCTGGACAGTACTGAACACTGAAGCTTTCTTT.

The chain links TRBV7-9 to TRBJ2-2; 12 positions agree with TRBD1. The V and J ends lost 6 bases and 7 bases, in that order; junction bases with no gene match: 12. The CDR3 totals 17 residues. Germline-derived CDR1 and CDR2 are SEHNR and FQNEAQ (reference sequence). CDR3 protein: CASSSRDRGLRGGELFF. The CDR3 DNA reads TGTGCCAGCAGTTCCCGGGACAGGGGGCTGCGGGGCGGGGAGCTGTTTTTT.

Many counts were recorded for this clone. The chain recombines TRBV15 with TRBJ2-1; D is possibly TRBD2 (6 bases). Deletions cut 4 bases from V and 7 bases from J, with 14 bases between. The CDR3 has 14 amino acids. CDR1 and CDR2 (germline): LNHNV, YYDKDF (reference sequence). Here the CDR3 DNA reads TGTGCCACCAGCAACCGGAGGGCAGGTAATGAGCAGTTCTTC. Its protein is CATSNRRAGNEQFF.

The chain links TRBV19 to TRBJ2-5; a possible D gene is TRBD2 (7 bases). The V gene's germline CDR1 is LNHDA and CDR2 SQIVND (reference sequence). V lost 3 bases to trimming and J lost 5 bases, with 16 bases between them. The CDR3 is 15 amino acids. CDR3 sequence: CASSIGSGGGETQYF. In nucleotides, the CDR3 is TGTGCCAGTAGTATTGGGTCGGGGGGCGGTGAGACCCAGTACTTC.

This chain connects TRBV24-1 to TRBJ2-2; D is perhaps TRBD1 (5 bases). The CDR3 extends over 16 amino acids. The V end was cut by 9 bases, the J end by 4 bases, with 20 bases between. CDR1 is KGHDR and CDR2 is SFDVKD in the germline V gene. CDR3 DNA: TGTGCCACCGGTGGGGCCTCCAGGGTTGGCACCGGGGAGCTGTTTTTT. Translation: CATGGASRVGTGELFF.

The chain recombines TRBV7-9 with TRBJ2-3; the D gene is possibly TRBD2 (6 bases). The CDR3 contains 16 residues. Looked up from germline, CDR1 is SEHNR and CDR2 is FQNEAQ (reference sequence). The V gene lost 5 bases and the J gene lost 2 bases, with 17 bases spanning the gap. In DNA form, the CDR3 reads TGTGCCAGCAGCGCCAGGAGGGAGGCCTACACAGATACGCAGTATTTT. It specifies CASSARREAYTDTQYF.

V usage is TRBV6-2 or TRBV6-3 and J usage is TRBJ2-1; 12 nucleotides line up with TRBD1. In germline, CDR1 is MNHEY, CDR2 SVGEGT. The J segment lost 8 bases and the V segment lost 6 bases, leaving 8 bases of the junction unmatched. The CDR3 covers 15 residues. The CDR3 DNA is TGTGCCAGCAGCCCCGGGACAGGGGGCACAGATGAGCAGTTCTTC. Amino acid sequence: CASSPGTGGTDEQFF.